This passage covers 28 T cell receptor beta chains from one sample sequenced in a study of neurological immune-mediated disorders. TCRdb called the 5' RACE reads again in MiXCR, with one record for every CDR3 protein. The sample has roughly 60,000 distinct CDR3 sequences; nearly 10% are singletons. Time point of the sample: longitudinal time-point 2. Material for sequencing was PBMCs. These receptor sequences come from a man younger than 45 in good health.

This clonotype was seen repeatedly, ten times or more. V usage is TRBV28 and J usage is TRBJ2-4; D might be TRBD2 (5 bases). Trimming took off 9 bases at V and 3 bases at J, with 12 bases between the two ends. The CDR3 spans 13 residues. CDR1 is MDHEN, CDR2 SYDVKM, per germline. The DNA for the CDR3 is TGTGCCAGGAGGGCGCTGGGCAAAAACATTCAGTACTTC. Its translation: CARRALGKNIQYF. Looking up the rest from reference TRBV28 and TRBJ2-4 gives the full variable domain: DVKVTQSSRYLVKRTGEKVFLECVQDMDHENMFWYRQDPGLGLRLIYFSYDVKMKEKGDIPEGYSVSREKKERFSLILESASTNQTSMYLCARRALGKNIQYFGAGTRLSVL.

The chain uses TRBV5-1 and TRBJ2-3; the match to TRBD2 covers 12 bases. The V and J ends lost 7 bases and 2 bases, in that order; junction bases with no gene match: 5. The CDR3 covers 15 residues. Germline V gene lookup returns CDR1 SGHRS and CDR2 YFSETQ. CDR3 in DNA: TGCGCCAGCGGCACTAGCGGGGGGTTCACAGATACGCAGTATTTT. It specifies CASGTSGGFTDTQYF.

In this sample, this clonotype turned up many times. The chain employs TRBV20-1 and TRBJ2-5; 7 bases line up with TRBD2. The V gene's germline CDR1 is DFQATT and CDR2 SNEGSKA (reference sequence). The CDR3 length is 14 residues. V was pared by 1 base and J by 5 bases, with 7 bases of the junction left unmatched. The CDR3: CSARVGGSAETQYF. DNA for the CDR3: TGCAGTGCTAGAGTGGGCGGGAGTGCTGAGACCCAGTACTTC.

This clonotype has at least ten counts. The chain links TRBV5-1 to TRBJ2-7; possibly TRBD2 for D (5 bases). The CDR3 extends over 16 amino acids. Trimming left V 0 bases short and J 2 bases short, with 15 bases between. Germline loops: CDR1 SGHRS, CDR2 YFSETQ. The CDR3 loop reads CASSLDPPSGTYEQYF. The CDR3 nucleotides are TGCGCCAGCAGCTTGGACCCCCCCAGCGGCACCTACGAGCAGTACTTC.

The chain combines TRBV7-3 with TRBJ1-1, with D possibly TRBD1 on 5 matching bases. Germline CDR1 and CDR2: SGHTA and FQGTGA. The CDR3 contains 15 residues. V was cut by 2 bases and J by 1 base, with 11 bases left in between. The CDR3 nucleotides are TGTGCCAGCAGCTTATACGGGGGTGGGAACACTGAAGCTTTCTTT. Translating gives CASSLYGGGNTEAFF.

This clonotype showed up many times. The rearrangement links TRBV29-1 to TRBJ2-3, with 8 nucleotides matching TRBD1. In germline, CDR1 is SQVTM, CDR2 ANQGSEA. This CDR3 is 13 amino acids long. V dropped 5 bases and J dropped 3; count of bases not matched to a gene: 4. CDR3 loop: CSVRYRGTDTQYF. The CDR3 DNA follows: TGCAGCGTTCGGTACAGGGGGACAGATACGCAGTATTTT.

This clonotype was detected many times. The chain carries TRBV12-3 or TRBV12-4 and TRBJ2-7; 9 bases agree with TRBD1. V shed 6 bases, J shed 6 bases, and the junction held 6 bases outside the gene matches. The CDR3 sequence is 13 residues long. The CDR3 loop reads CASSRTGAVEQYF. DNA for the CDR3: TGTGCCAGCAGCCGGACAGGGGCTGTCGAGCAGTACTTC.

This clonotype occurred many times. The CDR3, as DNA: TGTGCCAGCAGTGTGGTCGAAGAGACCCAGTACTTC. This codes for CASSVVEETQYF. The V and J genes are TRBV12-3 or TRBV12-4 and TRBJ2-5, with unresolved D. The length of the CDR3 is 12 residues. The V end was cut by 5 bases, the J end by 3 bases, with 7 bases between.

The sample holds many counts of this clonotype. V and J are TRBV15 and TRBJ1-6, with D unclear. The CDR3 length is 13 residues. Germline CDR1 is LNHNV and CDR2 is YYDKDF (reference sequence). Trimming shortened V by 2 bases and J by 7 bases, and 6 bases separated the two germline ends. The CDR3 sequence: CATSRQGNSPLHF. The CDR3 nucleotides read TGTGCCACCAGCAGACAAGGGAATTCACCCCTCCACTTT.

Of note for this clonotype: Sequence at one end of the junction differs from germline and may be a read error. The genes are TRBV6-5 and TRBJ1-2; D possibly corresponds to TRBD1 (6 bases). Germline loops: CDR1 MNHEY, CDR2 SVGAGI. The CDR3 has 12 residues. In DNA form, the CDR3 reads TGTGCCAGCAGCATCGTACAGGGTGGCGGGGCCTTC. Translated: CASSIVQGGGAF.

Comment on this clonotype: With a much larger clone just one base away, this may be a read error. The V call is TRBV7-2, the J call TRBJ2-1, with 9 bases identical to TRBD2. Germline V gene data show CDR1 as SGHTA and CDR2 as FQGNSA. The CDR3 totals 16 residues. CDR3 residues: CSSSRPSGATYNEQFF. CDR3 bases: TGTTCCAGCAGCCGGCCTAGCGGGGCTACCTACAATGAGCAGTTCTTC.

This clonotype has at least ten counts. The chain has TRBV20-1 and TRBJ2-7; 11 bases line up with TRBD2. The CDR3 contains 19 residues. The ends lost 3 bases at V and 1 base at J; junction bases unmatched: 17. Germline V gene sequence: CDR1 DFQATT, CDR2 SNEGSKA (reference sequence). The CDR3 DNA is TGCAGTGCTAGGGTAGCGGGAGGGCCTTTAGCTCCTACGTCCTACGAGCAGTACTTC. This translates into CSARVAGGPLAPTSYEQYF.

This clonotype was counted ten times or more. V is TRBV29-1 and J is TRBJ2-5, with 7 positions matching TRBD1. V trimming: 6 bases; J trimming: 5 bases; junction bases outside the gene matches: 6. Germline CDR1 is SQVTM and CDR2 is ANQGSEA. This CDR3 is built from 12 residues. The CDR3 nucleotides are TGCAGCGTAAGACAGGGCCGTGAGACCCAGTACTTC. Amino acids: CSVRQGRETQYF. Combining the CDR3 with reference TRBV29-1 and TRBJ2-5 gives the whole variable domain SAVISQKPSRDICQRGTSLTIQCQVDSQVTMMFWYRQQPGQSLTLIATANQGSEATYESGFVIDKFPISRPNLTFSTLTVSNMSPEDSSIYLCSVRQGRETQYFGPGTRLLVL.

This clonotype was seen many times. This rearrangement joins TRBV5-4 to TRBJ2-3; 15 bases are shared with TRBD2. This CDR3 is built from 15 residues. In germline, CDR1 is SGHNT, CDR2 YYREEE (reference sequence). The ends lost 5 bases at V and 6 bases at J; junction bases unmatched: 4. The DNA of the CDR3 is TGTGCCAGCAGACAAGGACTAGCGGGAGGGGATACGCAGTATTTT. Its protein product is CASRQGLAGGDTQYF.

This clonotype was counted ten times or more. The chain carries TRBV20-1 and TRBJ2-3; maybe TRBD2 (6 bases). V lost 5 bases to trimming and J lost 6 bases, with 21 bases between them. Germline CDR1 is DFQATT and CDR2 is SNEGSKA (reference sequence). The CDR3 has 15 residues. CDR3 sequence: CSAVSGASSVDTQYF. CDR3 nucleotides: TGCAGTGCTGTCTCGGGAGCCTCTAGCGTTGATACGCAGTATTTT.

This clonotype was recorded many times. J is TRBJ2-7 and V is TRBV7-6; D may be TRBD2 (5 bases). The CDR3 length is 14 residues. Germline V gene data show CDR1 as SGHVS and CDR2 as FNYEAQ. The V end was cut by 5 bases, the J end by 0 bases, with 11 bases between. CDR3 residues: CASSEGLVSYEQYF. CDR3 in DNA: TGTGCCAGCAGCGAAGGACTCGTCTCCTACGAGCAGTACTTC.

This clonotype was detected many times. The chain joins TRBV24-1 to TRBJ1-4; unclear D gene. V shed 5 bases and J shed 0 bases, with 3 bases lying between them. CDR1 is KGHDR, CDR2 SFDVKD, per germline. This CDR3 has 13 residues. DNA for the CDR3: TGTGCCACCAGTGGCTCAACTAATGAAAAACTGTTTTTT. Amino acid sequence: CATSGSTNEKLFF.

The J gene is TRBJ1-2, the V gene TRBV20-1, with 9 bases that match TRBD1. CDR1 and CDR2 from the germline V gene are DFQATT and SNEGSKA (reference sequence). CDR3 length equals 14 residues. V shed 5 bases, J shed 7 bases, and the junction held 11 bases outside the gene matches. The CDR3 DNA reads TGCAGTGCTCCCCACAGGGGGCGCGGGGGTGGCTACACCTTC. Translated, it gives CSAPHRGRGGGYTF.

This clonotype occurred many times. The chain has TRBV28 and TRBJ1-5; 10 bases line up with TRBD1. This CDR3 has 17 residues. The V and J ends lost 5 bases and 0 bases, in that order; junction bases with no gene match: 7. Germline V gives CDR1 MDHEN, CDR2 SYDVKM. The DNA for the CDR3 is TGTGCCAGCAGTGTGACAGGGGGCTACAATAGCAATCAGCCCCAGCATTTT. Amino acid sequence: CASSVTGGYNSNQPQHF.

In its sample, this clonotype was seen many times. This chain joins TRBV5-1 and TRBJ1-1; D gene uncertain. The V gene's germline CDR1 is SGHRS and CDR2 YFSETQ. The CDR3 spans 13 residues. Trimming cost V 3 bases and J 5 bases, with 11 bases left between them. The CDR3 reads CASSSGEGTEAFF. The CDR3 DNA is TGCGCCAGCAGCTCTGGCGAAGGGACTGAAGCTTTCTTT.

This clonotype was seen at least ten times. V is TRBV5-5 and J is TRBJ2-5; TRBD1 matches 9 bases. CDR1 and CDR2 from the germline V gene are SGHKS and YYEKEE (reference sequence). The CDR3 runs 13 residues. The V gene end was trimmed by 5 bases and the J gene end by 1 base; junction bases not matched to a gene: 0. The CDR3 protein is CASRTGGQETQYF. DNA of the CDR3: TGTGCCAGCAGGACAGGGGGCCAAGAGACCCAGTACTTC.

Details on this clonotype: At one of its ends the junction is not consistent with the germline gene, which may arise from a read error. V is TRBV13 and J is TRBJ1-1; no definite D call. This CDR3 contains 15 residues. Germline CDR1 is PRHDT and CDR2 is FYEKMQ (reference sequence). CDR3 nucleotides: TGTGTCAGCAGCTTTGAAGGAAGGCTGAACACTGAAGCTTTCTTT. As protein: CVSSFEGRLNTEAFF.

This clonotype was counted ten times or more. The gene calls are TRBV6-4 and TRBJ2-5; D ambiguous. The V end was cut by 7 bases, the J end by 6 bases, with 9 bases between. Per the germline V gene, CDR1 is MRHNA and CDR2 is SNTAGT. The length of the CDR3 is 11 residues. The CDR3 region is CASTGRKTQYF. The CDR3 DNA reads TGTGCCAGCACCGGACGGAAGACCCAGTACTTC.

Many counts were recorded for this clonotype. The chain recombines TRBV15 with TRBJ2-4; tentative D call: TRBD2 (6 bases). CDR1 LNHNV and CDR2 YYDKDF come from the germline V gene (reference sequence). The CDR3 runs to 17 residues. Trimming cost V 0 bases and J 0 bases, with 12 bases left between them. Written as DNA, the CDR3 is TGTGCCACCAGCAGAGATGGGGCGGGAAGAGCCAAAAACATTCAGTACTTC. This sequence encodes CATSRDGAGRAKNIQYF.

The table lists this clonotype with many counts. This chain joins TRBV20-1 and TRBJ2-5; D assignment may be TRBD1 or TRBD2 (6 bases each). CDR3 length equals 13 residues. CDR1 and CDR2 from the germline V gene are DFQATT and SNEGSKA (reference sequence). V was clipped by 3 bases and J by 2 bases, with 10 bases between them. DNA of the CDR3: TGCAGTGCTAGGAGGGGGGCTCAAGAGACCCAGTACTTC. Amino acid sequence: CSARRGAQETQYF.

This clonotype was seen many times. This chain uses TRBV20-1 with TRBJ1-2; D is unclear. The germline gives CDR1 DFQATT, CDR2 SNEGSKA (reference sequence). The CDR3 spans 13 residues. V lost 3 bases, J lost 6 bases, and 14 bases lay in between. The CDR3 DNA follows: TGCAGTGCTAGTGAGCAGGTGGCGGATGGCTACACCTTC. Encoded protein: CSASEQVADGYTF.

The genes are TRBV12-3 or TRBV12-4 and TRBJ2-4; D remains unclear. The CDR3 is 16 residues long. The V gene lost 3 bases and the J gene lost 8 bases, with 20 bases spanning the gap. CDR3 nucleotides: TGTGCCAGCAGTTTTAGGGTCGACCCCCAGCCGGACATTCAGTACTTC. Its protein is CASSFRVDPQPDIQYF.

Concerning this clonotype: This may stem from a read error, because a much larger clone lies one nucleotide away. CDR3 sequence reads: CAGGERCEAFF. The CDR3 DNA sequence: TGTGCCGGTGGGGAACGGTGTGAAGCTTTCTTT. V gene TRBV28 combines with J gene TRBJ1-1, with no clear D. This CDR3 region has 11 residues. Germline-derived CDR1 and CDR2 are MDHEN and SYDVKM. Trimming took 11 bases from V and 7 from J, leaving 14 bases between them.